Here is one TCR beta chain with its context. The antigen remains undetermined. These data are taken from a study of OX40 agonist ivuxolimab in advanced cancers. On the study more broadly: Anti-PD-1, anti-PD-L1 or anti-CTLA-4 therapy given earlier was allowed, and roughly 40% had some. The study, taken as a whole, reports: Clonal expansion by week 6 occurred in CD4+ and CD8+ blood T cells (at 0.1 to 3.0 mg/kg).

Clones were sequenced by immunoSEQ multiplex PCR, and TCRdb holds only the in-frame ones, with some missing. The sample contains around 68,000 clones, around 93% of which appear only once. Germline-derived CDR1 and CDR2 are LNHDA and SQIVND (reference sequence). V gave up 10 bases and J gave up 4 bases; unmatched junction bases: 7. The CDR3 covers 15 residues. The source material was CD4+ or CD8+ T cells sorted from blood, sampled in a trial of the OX40 agonist ivuxolimab. The TCR was taken from an adult with an advanced solid tumor such as melanoma, head and neck, liver or kidney cancer. The chain combines TRBV19 with TRBJ2-1; 13 nucleotides match TRBD2. CDR3 nucleotides: TGTGCCACCTCGGGGACTAGCGGGATTTACAATGAGCAGTTCTTC. Translating gives CATSGTSGIYNEQFF.